Detailed here is one TCR beta chain. The V gene lost 3 bases and the J gene lost 1 base, with 16 bases spanning the gap. The germline CDR1 and CDR2 sequences are SGHRS and YFSETQ. There are 16 residues in the CDR3. The data derive from a study of T cell responses to AZD1222 COVID-19 vaccine. Data came from immunoSEQ multiplex PCR; TCRdb stores just in-frame clones and leaves some out. The sample lists 150,000 to 200,000 clones, around 94% seen once, with about 0.6% in the top ten. The TCR originated in an adult in good health. V and J are TRBV5-1 and TRBJ1-1; possibly TRBD1 for D (5 bases). This material consisted of peripheral blood, taken on day 0 of AZD1222 vaccination. The CDR3 nucleotides read TGCGCCAGCAGCTGGCCCGTTGGGGCAACGAACACTGAAGCTTTCTTT. Translating it yields CASSWPVGATNTEAFF.